The next 28 T cell receptor beta chains were all read from a single sample in a study of identical twins. MiXCR, applied by TCRdb to the 5' RACE reads, yields one record per CDR3 protein. Seen here are about 690,000 distinct CDR3 sequences, 21% observed once, and the top ten hold around 4.4%. Separately, the same data were catalogued under a study of T cells expressing NK-cell markers.

The sequencing sample was made of PBMCs. The receptor source for this set is a woman younger than 30 in good health.

This clonotype was recorded at least ten times. This chain joins TRBV7-9 and TRBJ2-1, with D tentatively TRBD2 (5 bases). V was cut by 0 bases and J by 2 bases, with 8 bases left in between. CDR1 and CDR2 (germline): SEHNR, FQNEAQ (reference sequence). The CDR3 is made up of 15 amino acids. The CDR3 reads CASSLAGDTYNEQFF. The CDR3 DNA reads TGTGCCAGCAGCTTAGCGGGAGATACCTACAATGAGCAGTTCTTC.

This clonotype was counted only a few times. The rearrangement joins TRBV20-1 to TRBJ1-1; D unresolved. CDR1 and CDR2 (germline): DFQATT, SNEGSKA (reference sequence). Trimming stripped 2 bases from V and 5 bases from J, with 15 bases between. The CDR3 extends over 14 amino acids. The CDR3 coding sequence is TGCAGTGCTAGATCCTCCGGAGCGGGGACTGAAGCTTTCTTT. Its translation is CSARSSGAGTEAFF.

This clonotype was seen only a few times. The genes are TRBV29-1 and TRBJ2-3; 10 bases are shared with TRBD2. Germline loops: CDR1 SQVTM, CDR2 ANQGSEA. The CDR3 extends over 16 amino acids. V lost 3 bases to trimming and J lost 7 bases; unmatched junction nucleotides: 13. The CDR3 loop reads CSVDPPGIAGGHTQYF. CDR3 nucleotides: TGCAGCGTTGACCCCCCGGGGATAGCGGGAGGACATACGCAGTATTTT.

This clonotype was recorded a few times. J is TRBJ2-7 and V is TRBV9; 10 bases match TRBD1. In germline, CDR1 is SGDLS, CDR2 YYNGEE. Germline trimming cut 0 bases from V and 9 bases from J; bases unmatched to any gene: 9. The CDR3 is made up of 15 amino acids. The CDR3 coding sequence is TGTGCCAGCAGCGTAGACGGGACAGGGGACGATGGGCAGTACTTC. Its translation: CASSVDGTGDDGQYF.

The chain has TRBV5-6 and TRBJ2-7; D perhaps matches TRBD2 (5 bases). Between the trimmed V and J ends, which lost 3 bases and 5 bases, there was a span of 15 bases. Per the germline V gene, CDR1 is SGHDT and CDR2 is YYEEEE. The CDR3 length is 14 residues. CDR3 nucleotide sequence: TGTGCCAGCAGCTCGGCGGCTAGCTCTCACGAGCAGTACTTC. Encoded protein: CASSSAASSHEQYF.

In its sample, this clonotype was seen a few times. The rearrangement uses TRBV4-3 and TRBJ2-6; 8 nucleotides align to TRBD1. After removal of 2 bases from V and 1 base from J, the junction contained 10 bases not matched to a gene. Germline V lookup: CDR1 LGHNA, CDR2 YSLEER. CDR3 length: 19 residues. DNA for the CDR3: TGCGCCAGCAGCCAACTCGGACAGGGCCCTAGATCTGGGGCCAACGTCCTGACTTTC. Amino acids: CASSQLGQGPRSGANVLTF.

The chain links TRBV30 to TRBJ2-5, with 11 bases fitting TRBD2. Germline CDR1 is GTSNPN and CDR2 is SVGIG (reference sequence). V trimming: 2 bases; J trimming: 3 bases; junction bases outside the gene matches: 2. CDR3 length: 14 residues. The CDR3 bases are TGTGCCTGGAGTAGGGGACTAGCGGAAGAGACCCAGTACTTC. It translates to CAWSRGLAEETQYF.

This clonotype occurred a few times. The J gene is TRBJ2-7, the V gene TRBV20-1; no reliable D call. Germline CDR1 DFQATT, CDR2 SNEGSKA (reference sequence). Trimming removed 3 bases at V and 1 base at J, with 10 bases between. The CDR3 runs 13 residues. The chain's CDR3 is CSASLRESYEQYF. The CDR3 DNA reads as TGCAGTGCTAGTCTAAGGGAATCCTACGAGCAGTACTTC.

The chain joins TRBV20-1 to TRBJ2-5, with D perhaps matching TRBD2 (6 bases). This CDR3 is built from 14 residues. V was trimmed by 3 bases and J by 4 bases, leaving 15 bases between them. Germline loops: CDR1 DFQATT, CDR2 SNEGSKA (reference sequence). In DNA, the CDR3 is TGCAGTGCTAGGTCCCCTAGCGTTGGAGAGACCCAGTACTTC. Amino acid sequence: CSARSPSVGETQYF.

The rearrangement links TRBV5-6 to TRBJ2-7; possibly TRBD1 or TRBD2 for D (6 bases each). CDR3 length equals 13 residues. Germline V gives CDR1 SGHDT, CDR2 YYEEEE. V shed 3 bases and J shed 3 bases, with 10 bases lying between them. The CDR3: CASSSGGNYEQYF. The CDR3 bases are TGTGCCAGCAGCTCCGGGGGCAACTACGAGCAGTACTTC.

This chain joins TRBV5-1 and TRBJ2-7; 7 bases are a match to TRBD1. The CDR3 is 15 residues long. The germline V gene encodes CDR1 SGHRS and CDR2 YFSETQ. Trimming cost V 0 bases and J 1 base; bases outside gene matches: 4. CDR3 residues: CASSLGDRFSYEQYF. CDR3 DNA sequence: TGCGCCAGCAGCTTGGGGGACAGATTTTCCTACGAGCAGTACTTC.

This clonotype was seen a few times. This chain joins TRBV9 and TRBJ2-1; D perhaps matches TRBD2 (5 bases). Germline V lookup: CDR1 SGDLS, CDR2 YYNGEE. Between the trimmed V and J ends, which lost 1 base and 1 base, there was a span of 6 bases. The CDR3 loop spans 14 amino acids. The DNA of the CDR3 is TGTGCCAGCAGCGTACTAGCTTCCTACAATGAGCAGTTCTTC. Translating gives CASSVLASYNEQFF.

This clonotype was recorded at least ten times. The CDR3 protein is CSATIPAGQETQYF. CDR3 in DNA: TGCAGTGCTACTATCCCGGCTGGCCAAGAGACCCAGTACTTC. The chain recombines TRBV20-1 with TRBJ2-5; D remains unclear. This CDR3 has 14 amino acids. CDR1 DFQATT and CDR2 SNEGSKA come from the germline V gene (reference sequence). V gave up 4 bases and J gave up 1 base, with 13 bases separating them.

The chain recombines TRBV28 with TRBJ1-1; 9 bases agree with TRBD1. CDR1 MDHEN and CDR2 SYDVKM come from the germline V gene. CDR3 length equals 14 residues. Unmatched junction bases numbered 5, after V lost 3 bases and J lost 6 bases. CDR3 DNA sequence: TGTGCCAGCAGTTTTGGGGGACAGGGCCCTGAAGCTTTCTTT. Translation: CASSFGGQGPEAFF.

This clonotype occurred a few times. The chain carries TRBV5-5 and TRBJ1-2, with D unclear. This CDR3 has 11 residues. V lost 4 bases and J 5 bases, leaving 6 bases between the germline ends. Germline CDR1 reads SGHKS; CDR2 reads YYEKEE (reference sequence). The CDR3 DNA follows: TGTGCCAGCAGCGAGACGTATGGCTACACCTTC. Translated, it gives CASSETYGYTF.

The chain employs TRBV18 and TRBJ2-5; tentatively, D is TRBD2 (6 bases). Germline CDR1 reads KGHSH; CDR2 reads LQKENI. This CDR3 spans 16 amino acids. V dropped 2 bases and J dropped 0 bases, with 13 bases sitting between them. CDR3 region: CASSPNREPYQETQYF. In nucleotides, the CDR3 is TGTGCCAGCTCACCAAATCGGGAGCCGTACCAAGAGACCCAGTACTTC.

This clonotype has at least ten counts. V is TRBV7-3 and J is TRBJ2-5; D tentatively fits TRBD1 or TRBD2 (7 bases each). The CDR3 runs 15 residues. Per the germline V gene, CDR1 is SGHTA and CDR2 is FQGTGA. The V end lost 1 base, the J end lost 9 bases, and 18 bases lay between the germline ends. The CDR3 here is CASSLRGGGSEAQYF. CDR3 DNA sequence: TGTGCCAGCAGCTTAAGGGGAGGGGGCAGCGAAGCCCAGTACTTC.

The V gene is TRBV5-1, the J gene TRBJ2-2; D unclear. Trimming took off 5 bases at V and 4 bases at J, with 12 bases between the two ends. Germline V lookup: CDR1 SGHRS, CDR2 YFSETQ. The CDR3 sequence is 14 residues long. CDR3 bases: TGCGCCAGCAGTACTGAAGGGCGCACCGGGGAGCTGTTTTTT. Translated: CASSTEGRTGELFF.

V is TRBV12-3 or TRBV12-4 and J is TRBJ2-2; no firm D call. V lost 7 bases, J lost 2 bases, and 11 bases lay in between. The CDR3 runs to 14 residues. CDR3 nucleotides: TGTGCCAGCACCCTCAGGAGAAACACCGGGGAGCTGTTTTTT. Encoded protein: CASTLRRNTGELFF.

The table lists this clonotype with a few counts. This chain connects TRBV29-1 to TRBJ2-3; 7 bases match TRBD2. The CDR3 consists of 13 residues. With V trimmed by 4 bases and J by 3 bases, 4 bases remained unmatched. Germline CDR1 and CDR2: SQVTM and ANQGSEA. For the CDR3, the DNA is TGCAGCGTTGCAGGCGGGAGAACAGATACGCAGTATTTT. This translates into CSVAGGRTDTQYF.

This clonotype was recorded at least ten times. This chain links TRBV9 with TRBJ1-1; TRBD1 matches at 8 bases. V lost 2 bases and J lost 1; bases outside the gene matches: 1. The V gene's germline CDR1 is SGDLS and CDR2 YYNGEE. The CDR3 consists of 14 residues. CDR3: CASSVTGGNTEAFF. The DNA for the CDR3 is TGTGCCAGCAGCGTCACAGGGGGGAACACTGAAGCTTTCTTT.

This clonotype was detected ten times or more. V is TRBV6-5 and J is TRBJ1-1; no clear D. This CDR3 spans 12 amino acids. V dropped 4 bases and J dropped 4 bases, with 7 bases sitting between them. The germline V gene encodes CDR1 MNHEY and CDR2 SVGAGI. The CDR3 sequence: CASSSWSTEAFF. The CDR3 DNA reads as TGTGCCAGCAGTTCATGGTCCACTGAAGCTTTCTTT.

This clonotype was recorded once. The chain joins TRBV7-6 to TRBJ2-5, with 12 nucleotides matching TRBD2. Germline CDR1 is SGHVS and CDR2 is FNYEAQ. The CDR3 contains 15 residues. V shed 5 bases, J shed 4 bases, and the junction held 5 bases outside the gene matches. The DNA for the CDR3 is TGTGCCAGCAGCACACAACTAGCGGGGGGAGAGACCCAGTACTTC. Amino acid sequence: CASSTQLAGGETQYF.

This clonotype was picked up a small number of times. This sequence joins TRBV20-1 and TRBJ2-1; unclear D gene. The germline V and J ends were trimmed by 0 bases and 1 base, with 10 bases remaining between them. The CDR3 consists of 15 residues. Germline V lookup: CDR1 DFQATT, CDR2 SNEGSKA (reference sequence). CDR3 sequence (DNA): TGCAGTGCTAGAGATATACGCGGTTCCTACAATGAGCAGTTCTTC. Protein sequence: CSARDIRGSYNEQFF.

CDR3 sequence: CASSTPGGLTQYF. As DNA, the CDR3 is TGTGCCAGCAGCACCCCTGGGGGGCTTACGCAGTATTTT. This chain connects TRBV7-2 to TRBJ2-3; D might be TRBD1 or TRBD2, each matching 6 bases. Germline-derived CDR1 and CDR2 are SGHTA and FQGNSA. This CDR3 has 13 residues. V shed 5 bases and J shed 8 bases, with 14 bases lying between them.

CDR3 DNA sequence: TGCGCCAGCAGCCAAGAGACGGGGATTTGGGCTGAAGCTTTCTTT. This codes for CASSQETGIWAEAFF. V and J are TRBV4-3 and TRBJ1-1; no reliable D call. The CDR3 has 15 amino acids. CDR1 and CDR2 (germline): LGHNA, YSLEER. The ends were cut back, 0 bases at V and 6 bases at J, with 14 bases in the middle.

This clonotype was detected a few times. The gene calls are TRBV3-1 and TRBJ1-5, with a possible D match to TRBD1 (6 bases). CDR3 size: 15 residues. Per the germline V gene, CDR1 is LGHDT and CDR2 is YNNKEL (reference sequence). V lost 1 base to trimming and J lost 4 bases, with 11 bases between them. The CDR3 loop reads CASSQGRGANQPQHF. As DNA, the CDR3 is TGTGCCAGCAGCCAAGGGCGGGGGGCAAATCAGCCCCAGCATTTT.

This clonotype has just a few counts. This sequence joins TRBV4-1 and TRBJ1-2, with a possible D match to TRBD1 (5 bases). Trimming removed 3 bases at V and 6 bases at J, with 17 bases between. There are 15 residues in the CDR3. CDR1 MGHRA and CDR2 YSYEKL come from the germline V gene. The CDR3 nucleotides are TGCGCCAGCAGCCACAGACCGGGGGACGATGATGGCTACACCTTC. This sequence encodes CASSHRPGDDDGYTF.